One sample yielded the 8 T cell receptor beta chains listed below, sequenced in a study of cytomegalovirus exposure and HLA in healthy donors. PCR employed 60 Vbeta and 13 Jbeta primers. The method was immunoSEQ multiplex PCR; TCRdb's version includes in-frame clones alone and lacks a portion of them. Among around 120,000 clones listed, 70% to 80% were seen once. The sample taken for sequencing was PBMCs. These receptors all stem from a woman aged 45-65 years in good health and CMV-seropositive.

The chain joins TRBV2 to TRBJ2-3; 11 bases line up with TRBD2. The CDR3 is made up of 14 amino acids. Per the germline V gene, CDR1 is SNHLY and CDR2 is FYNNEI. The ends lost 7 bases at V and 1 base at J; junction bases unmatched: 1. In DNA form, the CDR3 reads TGTGCCAGCAAGGGACTAGCGGGCACAGATACGCAGTATTTT. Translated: CASKGLAGTDTQYF.

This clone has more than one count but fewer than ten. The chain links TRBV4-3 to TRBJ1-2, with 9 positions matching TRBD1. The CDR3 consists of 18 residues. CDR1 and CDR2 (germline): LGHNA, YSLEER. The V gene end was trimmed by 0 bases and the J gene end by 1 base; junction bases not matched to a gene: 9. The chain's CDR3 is CASSQDFLRGQGNYGYTF. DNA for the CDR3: TGCGCCAGCAGCCAAGATTTTTTACGGGGACAGGGTAACTATGGCTACACCTTC.

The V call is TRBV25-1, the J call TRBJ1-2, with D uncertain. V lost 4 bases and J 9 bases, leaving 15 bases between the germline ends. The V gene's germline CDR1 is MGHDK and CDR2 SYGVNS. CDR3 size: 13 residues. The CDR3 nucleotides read TGTGCCAGCAGTGGATCCGGGGTTTCGAGCTACACCTTC. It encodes CASSGSGVSSYTF.

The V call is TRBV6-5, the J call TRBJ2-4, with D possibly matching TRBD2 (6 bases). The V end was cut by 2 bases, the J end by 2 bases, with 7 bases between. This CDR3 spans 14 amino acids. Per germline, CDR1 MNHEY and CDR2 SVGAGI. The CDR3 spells CASSYGGSKNIQYF. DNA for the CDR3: TGTGCCAGCAGTTACGGGGGGTCCAAAAACATTCAGTACTTC.

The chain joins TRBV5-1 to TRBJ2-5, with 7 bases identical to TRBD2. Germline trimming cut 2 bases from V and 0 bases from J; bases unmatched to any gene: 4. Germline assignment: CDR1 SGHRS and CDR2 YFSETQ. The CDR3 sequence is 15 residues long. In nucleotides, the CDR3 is TGCGCCAGCAGCTTCGACCTAGCGGACCAAGAGACCCAGTACTTC. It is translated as CASSFDLADQETQYF.

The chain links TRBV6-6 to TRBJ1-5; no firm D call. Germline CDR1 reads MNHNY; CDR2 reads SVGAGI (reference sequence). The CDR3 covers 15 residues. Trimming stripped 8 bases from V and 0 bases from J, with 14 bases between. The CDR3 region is CASETFLSSNQPQHF. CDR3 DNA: TGTGCCAGCGAAACGTTCCTCAGTAGCAATCAGCCCCAGCATTTT.

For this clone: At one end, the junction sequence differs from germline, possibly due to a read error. CDR3 sequence reads: CASSLSGGGSTEVFF. CDR3 in DNA: TGCGCCAGCAGCCTCTCAGGGGGAGGAAGCACTGAAGTTTTCTTT. J is TRBJ1-1 and V is TRBV4-1, with 7 bases aligning to TRBD1. This CDR3 has 15 residues. Germline V gene sequence: CDR1 MGHRA, CDR2 YSYEKL.

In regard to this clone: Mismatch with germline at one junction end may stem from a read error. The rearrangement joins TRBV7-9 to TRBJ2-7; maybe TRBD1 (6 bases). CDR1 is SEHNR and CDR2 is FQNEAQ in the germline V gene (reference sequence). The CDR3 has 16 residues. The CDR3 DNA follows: TGTTCCAGCAGCTTAACCACAGGGACACTAGGGTACGAGCAGTACTTC. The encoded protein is CSSSLTTGTLGYEQYF. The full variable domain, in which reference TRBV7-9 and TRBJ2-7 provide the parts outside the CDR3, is DTGVSQNPRHKITKRGQNVTFRCDPISEHNRLYWYRQTLGQGPEFLTYFQNEAQLEKSRLLSDRFSAERPKGSFSTLEIQRTEQGDSAMYLCSSSLTTGTLGYEQYFGPGTRLTVT.